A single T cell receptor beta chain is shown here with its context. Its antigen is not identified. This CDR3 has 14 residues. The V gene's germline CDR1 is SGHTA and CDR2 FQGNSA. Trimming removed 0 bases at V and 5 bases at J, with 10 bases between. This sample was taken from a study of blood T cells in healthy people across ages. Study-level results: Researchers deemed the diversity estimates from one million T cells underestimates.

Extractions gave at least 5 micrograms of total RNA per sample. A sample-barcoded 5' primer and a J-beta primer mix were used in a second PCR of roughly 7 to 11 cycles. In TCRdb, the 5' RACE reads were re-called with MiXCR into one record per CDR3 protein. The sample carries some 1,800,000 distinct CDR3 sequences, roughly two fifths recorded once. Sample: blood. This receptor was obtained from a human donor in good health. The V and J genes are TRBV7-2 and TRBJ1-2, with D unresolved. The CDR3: CASSLANSFYGYTF. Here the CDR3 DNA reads TGTGCCAGCAGCTTAGCGAACAGTTTTTATGGCTACACCTTC.